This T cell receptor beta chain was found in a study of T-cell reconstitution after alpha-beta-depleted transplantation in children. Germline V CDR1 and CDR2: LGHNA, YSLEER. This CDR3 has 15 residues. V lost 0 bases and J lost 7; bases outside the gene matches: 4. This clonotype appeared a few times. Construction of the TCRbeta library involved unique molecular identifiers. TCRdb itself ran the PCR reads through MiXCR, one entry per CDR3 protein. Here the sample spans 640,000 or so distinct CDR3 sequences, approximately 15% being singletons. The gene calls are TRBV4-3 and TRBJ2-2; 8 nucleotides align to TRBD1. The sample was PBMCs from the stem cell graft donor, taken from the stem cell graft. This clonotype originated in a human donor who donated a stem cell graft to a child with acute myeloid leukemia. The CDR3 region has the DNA TGCGCCAGCAGCCAAGATCAGGGGGCAGGCGGGGAGCTGTTTTTT. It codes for CASSQDQGAGGELFF.